The clone carrying this T cell receptor (beta chain) was observed a handful of times. TCRdb fed the 5' RACE reads into MiXCR, producing one record per CDR3 protein. The profile shows some 82,000 distinct CDR3 sequences, 9.5% to 15% of them singletons. The CDR3 is made up of 16 amino acids. The V and J ends lost 5 bases and 7 bases, in that order; junction bases with no gene match: 18. Germline V gene lookup returns CDR1 GTSNPN and CDR2 SVGIG (reference sequence). The sample originates from a study of T-cell memory formation after mild COVID-19. Study as a whole: TCR clustering was largely donor specific.

The genes are TRBV30 and TRBJ1-2, with TRBD1 matching over 8 bases. This TCR derives from a young man who had mild COVID-19 (a few samples of this study predate the infection). Cell type and time point are not known. Material for sequencing was PBMCs or a T cell subset sorted from them (not recorded which). The CDR3 here is CAWGGMQAKDRAGYTF. CDR3 in DNA: TGTGCCTGGGGAGGAATGCAGGCGAAGGACAGGGCTGGCTACACCTTC.